This T cell receptor (beta chain) was sequenced during a study of CD8 T cells in ankylosing spondylitis. Broader study findings: Characteristic of ankylosing spondylitis blood, it appeared, was a TCR beta motif comprising eight highly homologous variants. Some of the motif variants had earlier been found in reactive arthritis patients' fluid and blood. Relatively rare in peripheral blood, disease-linked clones were also CD8+. The authors reported significant enrichment of disease-linked clones in matched ankylosing spondylitis synovial fluid.

Researchers built TCR beta libraries using quantitative 5'-RACE with molecular barcodes. TCRdb re-called the 5' RACE reads through MiXCR, storing one row per CDR3 protein. The sample lists about 340,000 distinct CDR3 sequences, around 8% occurring once. CDR1 and CDR2 (germline): SGHRS, YFSETQ. The CDR3 is 14 amino acids. J was trimmed by 1 base and V by 4 bases; bases with no gene match: 1. Comments on this clonotype: The antigen remains undetermined.

This TCR was recovered from a male donor with ankylosing spondylitis. The chain joins TRBV5-1 to TRBJ2-5; 10 nucleotides agree with TRBD2. Sequenced input: blood, either unsorted or a sorted T cell fraction (not recorded which). The CDR3 is CASSGTSAQETQYF. The CDR3 region has the DNA TGCGCCAGCAGCGGGACTAGCGCCCAAGAGACCCAGTACTTC. Filled out from reference TRBV5-1 and TRBJ2-5, the complete variable domain reads KAGVTQTPRYLIKTRGQQVTLSCSPISGHRSVSWYQQTPGQGLQFLFEYFSETQRNKGNFPGRFSGRQFSNSRSEMNVSTLELGDSALYLCASSGTSAQETQYFGPGTRLLVL.